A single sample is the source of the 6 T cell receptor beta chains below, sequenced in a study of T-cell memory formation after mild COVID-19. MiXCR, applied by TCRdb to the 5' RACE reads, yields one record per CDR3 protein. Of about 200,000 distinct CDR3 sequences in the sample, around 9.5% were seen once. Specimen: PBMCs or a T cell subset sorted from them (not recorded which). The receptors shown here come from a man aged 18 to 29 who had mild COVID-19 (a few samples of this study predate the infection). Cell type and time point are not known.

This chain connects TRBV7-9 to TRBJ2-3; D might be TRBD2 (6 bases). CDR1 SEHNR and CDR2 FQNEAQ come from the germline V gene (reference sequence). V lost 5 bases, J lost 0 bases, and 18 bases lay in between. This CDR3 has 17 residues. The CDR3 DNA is TGTGCCAGCAGCCCAGCGAGGGACGGGACTAGCACAGATACGCAGTATTTT. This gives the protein CASSPARDGTSTDTQYF.

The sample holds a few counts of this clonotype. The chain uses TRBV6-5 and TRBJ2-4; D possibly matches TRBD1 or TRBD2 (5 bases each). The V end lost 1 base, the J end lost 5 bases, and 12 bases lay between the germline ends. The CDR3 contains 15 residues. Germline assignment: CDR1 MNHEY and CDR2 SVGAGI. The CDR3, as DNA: TGTGCCAGCAGTTACTATCAATCGGGACAAAACATTCAGTACTTC. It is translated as CASSYYQSGQNIQYF.

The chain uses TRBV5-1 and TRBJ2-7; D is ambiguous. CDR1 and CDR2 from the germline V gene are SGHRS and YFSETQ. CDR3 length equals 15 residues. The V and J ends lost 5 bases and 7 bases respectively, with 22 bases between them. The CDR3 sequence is CASRTTHDGSREQYF. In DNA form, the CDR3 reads TGCGCCAGCAGGACCACTCATGACGGGTCGCGAGAGCAGTACTTC. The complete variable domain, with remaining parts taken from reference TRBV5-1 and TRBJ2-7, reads KAGVTQTPRYLIKTRGQQVTLSCSPISGHRSVSWYQQTPGQGLQFLFEYFSETQRNKGNFPGRFSGRQFSNSRSEMNVSTLELGDSALYLCASRTTHDGSREQYFGPGTRLTVT.

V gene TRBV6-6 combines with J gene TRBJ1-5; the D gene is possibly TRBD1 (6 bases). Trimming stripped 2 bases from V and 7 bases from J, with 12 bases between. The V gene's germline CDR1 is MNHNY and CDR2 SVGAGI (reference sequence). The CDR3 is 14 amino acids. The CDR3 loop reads CASSYRARGQPQHF. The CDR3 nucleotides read TGTGCCAGCAGTTACAGGGCCAGGGGCCAGCCCCAGCATTTT.

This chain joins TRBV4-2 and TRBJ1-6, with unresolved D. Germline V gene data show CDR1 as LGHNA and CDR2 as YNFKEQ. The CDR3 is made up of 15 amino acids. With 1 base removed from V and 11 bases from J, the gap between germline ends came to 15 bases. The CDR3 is CASSQVPTLSAPLHF. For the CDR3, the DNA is TGTGCCAGCAGCCAAGTCCCGACTTTAAGTGCACCCCTCCACTTT.

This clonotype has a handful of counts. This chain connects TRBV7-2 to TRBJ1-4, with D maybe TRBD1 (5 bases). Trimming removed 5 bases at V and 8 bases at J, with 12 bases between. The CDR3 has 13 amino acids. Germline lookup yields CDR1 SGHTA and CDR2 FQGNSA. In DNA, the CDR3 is TGTGCCAGCAGCGAGGGGAGAGTGGAAAAACTGTTTTTT. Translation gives CASSEGRVEKLFF.